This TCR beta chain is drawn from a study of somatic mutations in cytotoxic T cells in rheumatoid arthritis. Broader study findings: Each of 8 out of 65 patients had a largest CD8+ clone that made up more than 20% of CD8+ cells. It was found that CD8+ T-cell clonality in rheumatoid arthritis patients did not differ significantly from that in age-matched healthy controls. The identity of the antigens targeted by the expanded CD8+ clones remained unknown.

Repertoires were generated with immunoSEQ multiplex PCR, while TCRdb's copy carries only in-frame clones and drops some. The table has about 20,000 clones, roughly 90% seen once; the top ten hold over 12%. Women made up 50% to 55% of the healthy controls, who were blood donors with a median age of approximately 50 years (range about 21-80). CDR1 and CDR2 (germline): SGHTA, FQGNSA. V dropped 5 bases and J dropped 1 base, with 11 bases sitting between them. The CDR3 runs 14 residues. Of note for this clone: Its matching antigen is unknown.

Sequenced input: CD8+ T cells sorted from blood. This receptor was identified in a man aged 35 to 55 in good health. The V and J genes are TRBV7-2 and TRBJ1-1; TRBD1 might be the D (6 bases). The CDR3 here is CASSRKDRNTEAFF. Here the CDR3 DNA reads TGTGCCAGCAGCCGCAAGGACAGGAACACTGAAGCTTTCTTT.